This T cell receptor beta chain was recorded in a study of TIL therapy for anti-PD-1-resistant metastatic lung cancer (dated by TCRdb to 2020 to 2022). In terms of the full investigation: Tumors were harvested prior to any PD-1/PD-L1 blockade, after which nivolumab was administered to patients, and lymphodepletion, expanded TIL infusion and IL-2 were given to patients who progressed. A median non-synonymous tumor mutation burden of about 1.5 mutations per megabase was determined across the cohort by whole-exome sequencing. Tumor and peripheral blood T cell receptor beta sequencing was used to track clonotypes across tumor, expanded TIL product and serial blood samples. Most of the cohort had lung adenocarcinoma, including a handful of EGFR-mutant tumors and two ALK-rearranged tumors, and half of the patients were either current or former smokers. A median age of approximately 50 years (range about 38-75) and a median tumor PD-L1 proportion score of 6% to 7% were recorded among enrolled patients. Overall study outcomes, separate from this receptor: Infused TIL clonotypes partially replaced the baseline peripheral repertoire then decayed over months, with no apparent association between persistence and response. The study protocol defined all tumor marker inferences as exploratory. Generalizability was limited because the cohort was highly selected, with more treatment-naive, never-smoker and oncogene-addicted patients included than is typical.

The immunoSEQ v3 hsTCRB kit was used to amplify TCR beta CDR3 regions from genomic DNA through bias-controlled multiplex PCR. The TCR libraries were sequenced on an Illumina NextSeq 500 to about 1.8 million read pairs for survey level or about 5-6 million read pairs for deep level. The original pipeline was this. Clonality was reported by immunoSEQ Analyzer software, which also assigned V, D and J genes and filtered out non-productive sequences. To compare repertoires between infused TIL and blood, productive Simpson clonality was used along with the Morisita overlap index of productive TRB rearrangements. Absolute clonotype counts in blood were estimated as lymphocyte count times CD3+ fraction times the clone's productive frequency. TCRdb holds this immuneACCESS table with in-frame rearrangements only. Some clones are missing; in checked studies, unresolved V genes explain under half, and the rest has no known cause. Clone size and V and J calls were adopted from that table, with D and trimming inferred from the DNA. The sample data list some 52,000 clones, and 70% to 85% of these were observed just once. The top ten constitute about 4.8% of the sample.

Counted from cysteine to phenylalanine, this CDR3 has 15 amino acids. Of the read, only the CDR3 DNA is kept; its 45 bases are in frame from base 1. Germline trimming: 4 bases from V, 7 bases from J; junction bases outside gene matches: 7. The CDR1 and CDR2 encoded by the germline V gene (reference sequence) are MNHNY and SVGAGI. The sample's time point label, in plain terms: pre-treatment sample, taken before nivolumab and TIL therapy. Adults with stage 4 NSCLC were enrolled from 2017 to early 2020 in a dual-center phase I trial. Samples came from a single-arm, open-label phase I trial of tumor-infiltrating lymphocyte therapy with nivolumab in advanced non-small cell lung cancer. Blood mononuclear cells were isolated from EDTA tubes by Ficoll gradient and were snap-frozen as pellets, and DNA was extracted with a Qiagen mini-prep kit. This clone was seen only once. What antigen it recognizes has not been identified. No base-level quality is on record; no much larger clone is a single base apart.

The chain couples TRBV6-6 to TRBJ2-1; the junction holds 10 bases that match TRBD1. The sequenced sample was blood, obtained at baseline. The receptor was isolated from a woman aged 30 to 85 with non-small cell lung cancer. The DNA is TGTGCCAGCAGTTCAGGACAGGGGGGGGTGAATGAGCAGTTCTTC. Translated, it reads CASSSGQGGVNEQFF.